The present TCR beta chain was sequenced within a study of identical twins. Study results and limitations: Cross-sectional statistical analysis, not tracking of the same donors, underpinned the conclusions. Out-of-frame alpha sequences common to twins were enriched for low generation probability.

A universal primer binding site was introduced by template switching. The final cDNA contained unique molecular identifiers. A single record per CDR3 protein comes from TCRdb applying MiXCR to the 5' RACE reads. In the table there are a few hundred thousand distinct CDR3 sequences, 9% to 10% of which are singletons. In regard to this clonotype: The antigen is not known.

V lost 4 bases to trimming and J lost 0 bases, with 10 bases between them. CDR1 SGHAT and CDR2 FQNNGV come from the germline V gene. This CDR3 comprises 15 residues. This sample was shared with a second study, whose subject was yellow fever vaccine responses in identical twins.

Sequencing was performed on PBMCs. The source of this sequence is a woman between 18 and 29 years old in good health. The rearrangement uses TRBV11-2 and TRBJ1-3, with D unresolved. CDR3: CASSSHLLSGNTIYF. The CDR3 DNA reads TGTGCCAGCAGCTCCCACCTTCTCTCTGGAAACACCATATATTTT.